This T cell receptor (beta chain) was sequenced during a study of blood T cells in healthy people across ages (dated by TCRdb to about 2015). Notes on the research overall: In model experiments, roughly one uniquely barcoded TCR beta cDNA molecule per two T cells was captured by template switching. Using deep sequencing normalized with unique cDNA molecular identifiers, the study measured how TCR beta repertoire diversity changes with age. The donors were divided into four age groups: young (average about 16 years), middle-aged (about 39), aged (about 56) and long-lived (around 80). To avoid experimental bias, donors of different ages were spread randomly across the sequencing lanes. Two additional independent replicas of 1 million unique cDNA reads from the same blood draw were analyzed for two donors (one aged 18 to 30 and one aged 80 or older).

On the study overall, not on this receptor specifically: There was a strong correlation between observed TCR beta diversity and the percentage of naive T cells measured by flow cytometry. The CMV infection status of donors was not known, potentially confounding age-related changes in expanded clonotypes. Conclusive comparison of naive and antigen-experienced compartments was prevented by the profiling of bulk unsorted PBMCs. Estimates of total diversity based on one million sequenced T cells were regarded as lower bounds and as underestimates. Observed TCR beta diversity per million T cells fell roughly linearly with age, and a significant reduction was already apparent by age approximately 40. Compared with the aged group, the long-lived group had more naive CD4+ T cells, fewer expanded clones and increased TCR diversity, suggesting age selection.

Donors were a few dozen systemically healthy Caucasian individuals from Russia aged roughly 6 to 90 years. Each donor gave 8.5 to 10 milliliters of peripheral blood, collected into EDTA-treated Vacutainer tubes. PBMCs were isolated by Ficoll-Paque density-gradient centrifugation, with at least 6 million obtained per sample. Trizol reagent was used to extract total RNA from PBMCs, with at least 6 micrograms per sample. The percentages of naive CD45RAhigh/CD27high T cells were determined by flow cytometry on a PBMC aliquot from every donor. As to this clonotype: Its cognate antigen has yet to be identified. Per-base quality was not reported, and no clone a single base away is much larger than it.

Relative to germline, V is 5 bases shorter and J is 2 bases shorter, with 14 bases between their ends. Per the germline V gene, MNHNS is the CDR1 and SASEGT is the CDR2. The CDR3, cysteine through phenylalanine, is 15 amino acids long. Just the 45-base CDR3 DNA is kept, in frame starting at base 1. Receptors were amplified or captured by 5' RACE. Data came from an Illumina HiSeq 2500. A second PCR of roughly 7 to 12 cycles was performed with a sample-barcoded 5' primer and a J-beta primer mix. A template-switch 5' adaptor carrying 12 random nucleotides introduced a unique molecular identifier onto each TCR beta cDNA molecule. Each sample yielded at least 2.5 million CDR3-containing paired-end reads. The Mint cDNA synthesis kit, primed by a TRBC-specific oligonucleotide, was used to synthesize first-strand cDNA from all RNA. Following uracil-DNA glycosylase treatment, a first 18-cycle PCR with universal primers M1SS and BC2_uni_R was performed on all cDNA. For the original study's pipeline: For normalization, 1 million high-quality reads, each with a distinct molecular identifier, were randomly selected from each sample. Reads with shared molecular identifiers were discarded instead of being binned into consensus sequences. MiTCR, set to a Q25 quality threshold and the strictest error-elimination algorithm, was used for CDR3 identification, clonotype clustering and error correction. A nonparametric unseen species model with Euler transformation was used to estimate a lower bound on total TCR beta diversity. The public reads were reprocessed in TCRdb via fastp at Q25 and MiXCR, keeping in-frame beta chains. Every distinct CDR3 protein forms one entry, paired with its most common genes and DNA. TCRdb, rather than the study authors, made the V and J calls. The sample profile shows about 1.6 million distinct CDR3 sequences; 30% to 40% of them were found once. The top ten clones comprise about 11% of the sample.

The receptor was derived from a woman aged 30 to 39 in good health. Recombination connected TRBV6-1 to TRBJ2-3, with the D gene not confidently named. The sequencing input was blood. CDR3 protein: CASSWRRPPTDTQYF. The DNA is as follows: TGTGCCAGCAGTTGGAGACGACCCCCCACAGATACGCAGTATTTT.